A selection of T cell receptor beta chains follows, all from one sample in a study of tumor and adjacent non-tumor tissue in lung cancer. In TCRdb, the multiplex PCR reads were re-called with MiXCR into one record per CDR3 protein. Of some 120,000 distinct CDR3 sequences in the sample, about 66% were seen once. Sequenced material: lung tumor tissue. Receptors were obtained from a young man with non-small cell lung cancer. Both conserved end residues are part of each CDR3. D genes are given only for firm matches. The listing skips clone size in some rows; elsewhere it reads once, few, many or a size class.

d_call j_call clone_size v_call cdr3_aa cdr3_nt
. TRBJ2-3 once TRBV29-1 CRIEAGPDTQYF TGCCGCATTGAAGCGGGCCCAGATACGCAGTATTTT
. TRBJ2-7 . TRBV4-1 CASGQVWSSYEQYF TGCGCCAGCGGCCAAGTCTGGTCATCCTACGAGCAGTACTTC
. TRBJ2-7 few TRBV10-3 CAVVKEGYEQYF TGTGCCGTTGTAAAAGAAGGCTACGAGCAGTACTTC
. TRBJ1-2 many TRBV5-4 CASSLAANYGYTF TGTGCCAGCAGCTTAGCAGCTAACTATGGCTACACCTTC
. TRBJ2-7 . TRBV27 CASSSGGGLYDSYEQYF TGTGCCAGCAGTTCAGGGGGGGGGTTGTACGACTCCTACGAACAGTACTTC
. TRBJ2-1 medium-sized TRBV11-2 CASSRDLASFNEQFF TGTGCCAGCAGCAGGGATCTAGCCTCCTTCAATGAGCAGTTCTTC
TRBD2 TRBJ2-1 . TRBV20-1 CSANRWTSGSSYNEQFF TGCAGTGCTAATCGGTGGACCAGCGGGAGCTCCTACAATGAGCAGTTCTTC
. TRBJ1-3 many TRBV20-1 CSGATGPSGNTIYF TGCAGTGGTGCAACAGGGCCCTCTGGAAACACCATATATTTT
. TRBJ2-4 few TRBV6-1 CASSEVKLAKNIQYF TGTGCCAGCAGTGAAGTAAAGCTAGCCAAAAACATTCAGTACTTC
TRBD1 TRBJ1-3 . TRBV20-1 CTAREPGQSFPYSGSTIYF TGCACTGCTAGAGAGCCGGGACAGAGTTTCCCCTACTCTGGAAGCACCATATATTTT
. TRBJ2-7 . TRBV11-2 CASSWVAACEQYF TGTGCCAGCAGCTGGGTAGCTGCCTGCGAGCAGTATTTC
. TRBJ2-7 many TRBV12-3/TRBV12-4 CASSPGRSEQYF TGTGCCAGCAGTCCCGGCAGGAGCGAGCAGTACTTC